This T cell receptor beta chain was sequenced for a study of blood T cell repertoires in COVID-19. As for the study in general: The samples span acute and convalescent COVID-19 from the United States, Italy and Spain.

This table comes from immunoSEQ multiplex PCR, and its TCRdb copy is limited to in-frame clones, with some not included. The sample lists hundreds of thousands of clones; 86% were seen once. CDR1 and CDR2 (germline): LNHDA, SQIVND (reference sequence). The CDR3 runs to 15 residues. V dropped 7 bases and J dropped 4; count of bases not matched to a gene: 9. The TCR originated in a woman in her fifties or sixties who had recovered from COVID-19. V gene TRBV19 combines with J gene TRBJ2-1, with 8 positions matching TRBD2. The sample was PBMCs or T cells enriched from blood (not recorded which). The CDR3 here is CASKTSGTLYNEQFF. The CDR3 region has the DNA TGTGCCAGTAAAACTAGCGGTACCCTTTACAATGAGCAGTTCTTC.